The T cell receptor (beta chain) under discussion was sequenced for a study of blood T cell repertoires in COVID-19. The wider study: The cDNA or gDNA used as material had been derived from T cells, B-cell-depleted T cells, or PBMCs.

The CDR3 spans 16 residues. From germline, CDR1 is KGHSH and CDR2 LQKENI. Trimming pared 1 base from V and 6 bases from J, leaving 16 bases between. Everyone who took part was about 18 to 90 years old, and they came from 20 to 25 US areas. Donors were grouped by their self-reported clinical history. Original handling: Estimation of nucleated cell counts was performed using reference gene primer amplification. Measured with immunoSEQ multiplex PCR; TCRdb has only the in-frame clones, and not every one. V and J calls and clone size come straight from that table; D and trimming were deduced from the DNA. In the table there are some 130,000 clones, 84% of which are singletons.

This sequence was found in a man between 35 and 55 years old with acute COVID-19. The V gene is TRBV18, the J gene TRBJ2-1; TRBD1 might be the D (5 bases). Sequencing input: PBMCs or T cells enriched from blood (not recorded which). CDR3 region: CASSPRSRVRSNEQFF. The CDR3 DNA is TGTGCCAGCTCACCACGTAGCAGGGTGCGCTCCAATGAGCAGTTCTTC.